One sample yielded the 9 T cell receptor beta chains listed below, sequenced in a study of a mutant IDH1 vaccine in newly diagnosed glioma. Time point denoted: baseline, week 1 (first vaccination visit). Documented treatment: pre-vaccination baseline after standard-of-care therapy. Sequenced by immunoSEQ multiplex PCR; TCRdb stores in-frame clones only, minus some. This table holds about 35,000 clones, more than 85% found once. This specimen was PBMCs, taken from a glioma patient treated with radiotherapy, temozolomide or both. Source of these receptors: a middle-aged woman with glioma.

The chain links TRBV27 to TRBJ2-7; TRBD1 is a possible D gene (7 bases). V lost 3 bases, J lost 4 bases, and 10 bases lay in between. CDR1 is MNHEY, CDR2 SMNVEV, per germline (reference sequence). This CDR3 comprises 13 residues. The CDR3 loop is CASSFQGGYEQYF. In DNA form, the CDR3 reads TGTGCCAGCAGTTTCCAGGGGGGTTACGAGCAGTACTTC.

This chain links TRBV2 with TRBJ2-7, with D perhaps matching TRBD2 (6 bases). The germline V gene has CDR1 SNHLY and CDR2 FYNNEI. This CDR3 is built from 13 residues. V lost 7 bases and J lost 0, with 10 bases in between. CDR3 nucleotide sequence: TGTGCCAGCAAGGAGGGGTCCTCCTACGAGCAGTACTTC. This codes for CASKEGSSYEQYF.

This chain joins TRBV5-4 and TRBJ2-5; possible D gene TRBD2, 6 bases. This CDR3 has 13 residues. The germline V and J ends were trimmed by 4 bases and 5 bases, with 12 bases remaining between them. The V gene's germline CDR1 is SGHNT and CDR2 YYREEE (reference sequence). DNA of the CDR3: TGTGCCAGCAGCGTTGGAGGGTATGAGACCCAGTACTTC. Translation gives CASSVGGYETQYF.

This rearrangement joins TRBV11-2 to TRBJ2-1; possibly TRBD2 for D (6 bases). CDR1 and CDR2 from the germline V gene are SGHAT and FQNNGV. The V end lost 4 bases, the J end lost 6 bases, and 19 bases lay between the germline ends. The CDR3 is 16 amino acids. The CDR3 sequence: CASSSQRTGAGNEQFF. In DNA form, the CDR3 reads TGTGCCAGCAGCTCGCAAAGGACTGGAGCGGGCAATGAGCAGTTCTTC.

CDR3 amino acids: CASSPPDRGRNGYTF. For the CDR3, the DNA is TGTGCCAGCTCACCACCGGACAGGGGGCGGAATGGCTACACCTTC. The V and J genes are TRBV18 and TRBJ1-2, with TRBD1 matching over 11 bases. J was trimmed by 6 bases and V by 0 bases; bases with no gene match: 3. The germline V gene encodes CDR1 KGHSH and CDR2 LQKENI. CDR3 length equals 15 residues. Complete variable domain (other parts from reference TRBV18 and TRBJ1-2): NAGVMQNPRHLVRRRGQEARLRCSPMKGHSHVYWYRQLPEEGLKFMVYLQKENIIDESGMPKERFSAEFPKEGPSILRIQQVVRGDSAAYFCASSPPDRGRNGYTFGSGTRLTVV.

This chain links TRBV4-3 with TRBJ1-4; possibly TRBD1 for D (5 bases). There are 18 residues in the CDR3. The germline CDR1 and CDR2 sequences are LGHNA and YSLEER. V was trimmed by 0 bases and J by 0 bases, leaving 14 bases between them. CDR3 region: CASSQDGSRAATNEKLFF. CDR3 nucleotides: TGCGCCAGCAGCCAAGATGGGTCCAGGGCCGCAACTAATGAAAAACTGTTTTTT.

J is TRBJ1-1 and V is TRBV29-1; 7 bases match TRBD1. The germline CDR1 and CDR2 sequences are SQVTM and ANQGSEA. CDR3 length: 13 residues. Trimming took 7 bases from V and 7 from J; bases not matched to a gene: 12. Here the CDR3 DNA reads TGCAGCGCCCTCAACAGGGGAGATGTTGAAGCTTTCTTT. This gives the protein CSALNRGDVEAFF.

The chain has TRBV2 and TRBJ2-3; D tentatively fits TRBD1 or TRBD2 (7 bases each). V lost 3 bases to trimming and J lost 3 bases, with 16 bases between them. From germline, CDR1 is SNHLY and CDR2 FYNNEI. There are 16 residues in the CDR3. CDR3 protein: CASSEEAGGGTDTQYF. The CDR3 region has the DNA TGTGCCAGCAGTGAGGAGGCAGGGGGGGGAACAGATACGCAGTATTTT.

V gene TRBV30 combines with J gene TRBJ1-1; 7 nucleotides line up with TRBD1. The germline CDR1 and CDR2 sequences are GTSNPN and SVGIG (reference sequence). Trimming at V came to 1 base and at J to 7 bases, leaving 0 bases not matched to a gene. CDR3 length: 11 residues. CDR3 DNA: TGTGCCTGGAGTGGACAGGGTGAAGCTTTCTTT. As protein: CAWSGQGEAFF.